This T cell receptor beta chain was profiled in a study of T cell repertoires in cytomegalovirus infection (dated by TCRdb to the late 2010s). General notes on the study: The peptide stimulations were aimed at well-studied HLA-B-restricted epitopes as well as recently identified HLA-C-restricted CMV epitopes, whose presentation resists viral immunomodulation. The HLA type of each donor mattered for the analysis, because public TCR beta signatures pointed to carriage of CMV infection along with the matching HLA type. Broader findings and caveats from the paper: The ex vivo response was dominated by HLA-C-restricted CMV-specific TCR beta clonotypes, which also provided the single most frequent clonotype in two of eight donors. Carriers of CMV infection plus the relevant HLA type were discriminated by the cumulative frequency of public TCR beta family members in the study cohort and in an independent 352-donor cohort.

The CDR3 numbers 14 residues from cysteine through valine. This entry keeps only the CDR3 DNA: 42 bases, framed from base 1. Looking up the germline V gene yields CDR1 SGHTA and CDR2 FQGNSA. V loses 5 bases, J loses 2 bases, and the germline ends lie 13 bases apart. The sequencing machine was an Illumina HiSeq 1500. The raw public reads went through TCRdb reprocessing: fastp at Q25, MiXCR clone calling, in-frame beta chains kept. All rows with the same CDR3 protein become a single entry with the most common DNA and genes. For this sample the table gives approximately 280,000 distinct CDR3 sequences, of which 22% were detected only once. The leading ten clones occupy 15% to 20% of the sample. Taken with the paper, the label for treatment or condition translates to: in vitro stimulation with specific CMV peptide epitopes to enrich CMV-specific T cells. This clonotype was detected ten times or more. Its specific antigen is unknown. Within one base of it there is no much larger clone, and no base qualities were kept.

The sequence derives from a human donor in good health (CMV status not recorded). Some clones in this sample may be carry-over from other donors' samples. The specimen was cultured PBMCs, collected from culture after CMV antigen stimulation. The rearranged chain carries TRBV7-2 and TRBJ2-7; matching of 5 bases hints at TRBD2 as the D gene. The CDR3 region: CASSPGVGAYEQYV. The nucleotide sequence reads as follows: TGTGCCAGCAGCCCCGGGGTCGGGGCCTACGAGCAGTACGTC.